This T cell receptor beta chain was profiled in a study of T cell responses to AZD1222 COVID-19 vaccine. The study, taken as a whole, reports: Donors in the cohort were predominantly white British and more often female, and clonal diversity was possibly underestimated.

Data came from immunoSEQ multiplex PCR; TCRdb stores just in-frame clones and leaves some out. This sample carries 130,000 to 150,000 clones, roughly nine tenths of them seen once, and the ten largest clones take under 2%. Comment on this clone: Its target is unknown.

This clonotype was obtained from an adult in good health. Sequenced material: peripheral blood, taken on day 0 of AZD1222 vaccination.

The CDR3: CASSPGRSAAENQPQHF. The CDR3 coding sequence is TGTGCCAGTAGCCCCGGACGGTCAGCCGCCGAAAATCAGCCCCAGCATTTT. The chain is built from TRBV19 and TRBJ1-5; D is ambiguous. Trimming pared 6 bases from V and 4 bases from J, leaving 22 bases between. The germline CDR1 and CDR2 sequences are LNHDA and SQIVND (reference sequence). The CDR3 has 17 amino acids. Combining the CDR3 with reference TRBV19 and TRBJ1-5 gives the whole variable domain DGGITQSPKYLFRKEGQNVTLSCEQNLNHDAMYWYRQDPGQGLRLIYYSQIVNDFQKGDIAEGYSVSREKKESFPLTVTSAQKNPTAFYLCASSPGRSAAENQPQHFGDGTRLSIL.